This T cell receptor beta chain was recovered during a study of response to subunit inactivated influenza vaccine. Study results and limitations: The authors offered the suggestion that each seasonal influenza vaccination recruits few new T cells.

TCRdb redid the calling of the RT-PCR reads with MiXCR, one entry per CDR3 protein. The sample lists about 700,000 distinct CDR3 sequences, 15% to 18% occurring once. This CDR3 comprises 15 residues. Trimming at V came to 0 bases and at J to 7 bases, leaving 6 bases not matched to a gene. Germline V CDR1 and CDR2: SGHRS, YFSETQ. This clonotype was found a few times. The antigen is undetermined. This material consisted of PBMCs from blood, taken roughly 12 days after vaccination. The receptor's source is a man aged 50 to 60 who received an inactivated influenza vaccine. The J gene is TRBJ1-4, the V gene TRBV5-1; TRBD1 agrees at 7 bases. The CDR3 coding sequence is TGCGCCAGCAGCTTGGAGGGGGCGCGGGGTGAAAAACTGTTTTTT. Amino acid sequence: CASSLEGARGEKLFF. The full variable domain, in which reference TRBV5-1 and TRBJ1-4 provide the parts outside the CDR3, is KAGVTQTPRYLIKTRGQQVTLSCSPISGHRSVSWYQQTPGQGLQFLFEYFSETQRNKGNFPGRFSGRQFSNSRSEMNVSTLELGDSALYLCASSLEGARGEKLFFGSGTQLSVL.